This TCR beta chain was profiled in a study of T cell responses to AZD1222 COVID-19 vaccine. This table comes from immunoSEQ multiplex PCR, and its TCRdb copy is limited to in-frame clones, with some not included. The sample holds 150,000 to 190,000 clones; about 85% are singletons and the top ten take 6.9%. The trim removed 6 bases at V and 4 bases at J, leaving 3 bases unmatched. Germline-derived CDR1 and CDR2 are MDHEN and SYDVKM. This CDR3 has 12 amino acids. The receptor was isolated from an adult who had recovered from COVID-19. The chain joins TRBV28 to TRBJ2-7, with 7 bases aligning to TRBD1. This specimen consisted of peripheral blood, obtained after recovery from COVID-19. The CDR3 nucleotides are TGTGCCAGCAGGGACAGGCGTTACGAGCAGTACTTC. This codes for CASRDRRYEQYF.